This T cell receptor beta chain was identified in a study of blood T cells in healthy people across ages. Study outcomes and limitations: CMV status of donors was not determined, possibly confounding expanded clonotype changes.

Donor samples were obtained from healthy Caucasian individuals from Russia, aged 6 to 90. The amount of total RNA extracted per sample was at least 5 micrograms. With 6 bases removed from V and 5 bases from J, the gap between germline ends came to 31 bases. The CDR3 runs 19 residues. Per germline, CDR1 MDHEN and CDR2 SYDVKM. Note on this clonotype: No antigen is known for it.

A sample-barcoded 5' primer and a J-beta primer mix were used in a second PCR of about 6 to 11 cycles. Each single sample gave us at least 3 million CDR3-containing paired-end reads. TCRdb recomputed calls from the 5' RACE reads with MiXCR, one row per CDR3 protein. The data contain roughly 1.4 million distinct CDR3 sequences, almost 60% of them singletons. The sample taken for sequencing was blood. This chain uses TRBV28 with TRBJ1-2, with D uncertain. The clonotype comes from a man aged 18 to 35 in good health. CDR3 bases: TGTGCCAGCAGCCCTAGAGACGTTCTTGGGAGCCGACACTCTTATGGCTACACCTTC. Translation gives CASSPRDVLGSRHSYGYTF.